This T cell receptor (beta chain) was identified during a study of T cells expressing NK-cell markers. Study outcomes and limitations: In five to seven donors, dominant CD3+CD56+NKG2C+ clonotypes ranked among the top 10 CD8+ clonotypes.

CDR1 is DFQATT, CDR2 SNEGSKA, per germline (reference sequence). The CDR3 extends over 14 amino acids. One entry per CDR3 protein, without DNA, is what TCRdb gives after re-calling the 5' RACE reads. The sample holds some 460,000 distinct CDR3 sequences. With respect to this clonotype: What it binds is not known.

The source of this sequence is a woman aged 50 to 60 in good health. V is TRBV20-1 and J is TRBJ1-2. The sequencing sample was made of blood T cells: a sorted CD56 or NKG2C T cell subset, CD4+ or CD8+ T cells, or bulk PBMC T cells (not recorded which). The CDR3 sequence: CSAEGHNSNYGYTF.